Included here is one T cell receptor (beta chain) sequence, with context. Its antigen is unknown. The CDR3 spans 16 residues. V lost 0 bases to trimming and J lost 5 bases, with 16 bases between them. Germline CDR1 is LGHNT and CDR2 is FRNRAP. These data belong to a study of cytomegalovirus exposure and HLA in healthy donors. Study conclusions and caveats: Owing to their indistinguishability, certain V segments, notably TRBV6-2 and TRBV6-3, were excluded.

It was with 60 Vbeta and 13 Jbeta primers that the PCR ran. Only in-frame clones appear in the TCRdb table, and some are missing; sequencing was by immunoSEQ multiplex PCR. The sample has roughly 120,000 clones, roughly 79% seen once. This TCR came from a woman between 40 and 55 years old in good health and CMV-seronegative. The specimen was PBMCs. J is TRBJ2-5 and V is TRBV12-5; D possibly corresponds to TRBD2 (5 bases). In DNA form, the CDR3 reads TGTGCTAGTGGTTTGGTGACTCACGGGGTGGCGGAGACCCAGTACTTC. Protein: CASGLVTHGVAETQYF.